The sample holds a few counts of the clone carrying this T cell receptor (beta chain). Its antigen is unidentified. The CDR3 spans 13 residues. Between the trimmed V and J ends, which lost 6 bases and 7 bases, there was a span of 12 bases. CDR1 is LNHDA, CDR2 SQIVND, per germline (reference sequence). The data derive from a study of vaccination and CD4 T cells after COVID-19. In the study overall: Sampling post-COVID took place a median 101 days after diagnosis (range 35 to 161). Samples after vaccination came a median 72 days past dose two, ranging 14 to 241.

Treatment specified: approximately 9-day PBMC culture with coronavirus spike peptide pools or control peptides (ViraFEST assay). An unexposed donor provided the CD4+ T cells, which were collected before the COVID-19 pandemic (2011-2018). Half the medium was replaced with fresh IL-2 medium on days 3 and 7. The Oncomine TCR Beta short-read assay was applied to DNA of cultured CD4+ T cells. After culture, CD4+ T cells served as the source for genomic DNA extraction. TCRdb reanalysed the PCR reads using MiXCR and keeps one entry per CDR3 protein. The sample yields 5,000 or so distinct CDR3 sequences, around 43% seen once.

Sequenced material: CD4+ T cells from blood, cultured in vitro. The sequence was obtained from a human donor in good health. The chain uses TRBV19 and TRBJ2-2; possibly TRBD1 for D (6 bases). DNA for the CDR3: TGTGCCAGTAGGCCACAGGGAAACGGGGAGCTGTTTTTT. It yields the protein CASRPQGNGELFF.